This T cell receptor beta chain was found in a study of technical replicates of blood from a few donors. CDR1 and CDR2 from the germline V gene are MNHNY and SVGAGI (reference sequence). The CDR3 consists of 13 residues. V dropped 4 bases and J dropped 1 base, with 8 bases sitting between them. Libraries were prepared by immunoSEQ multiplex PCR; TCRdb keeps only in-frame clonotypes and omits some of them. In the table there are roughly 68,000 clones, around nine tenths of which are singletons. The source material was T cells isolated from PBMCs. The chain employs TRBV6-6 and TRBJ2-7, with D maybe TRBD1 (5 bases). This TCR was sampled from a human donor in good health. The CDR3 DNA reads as TGTGCCAGCAGTTCCAGGGAATCCTACGAGCAGTACTTC. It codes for CASSSRESYEQYF.